These T cell receptor beta chains were read from a single sample in a study of cytomegalovirus exposure and HLA in healthy donors. Sequencing was performed with immunoSEQ multiplex PCR; in TCRdb, only in-frame clones are kept and a portion is missing. This sample has 150,000 to 200,000 clones, with 65% to 80% found just once. The sequenced sample consisted of PBMCs. These receptors were collected from a male donor in good health and CMV-seronegative. CDR3s include the opening cysteine and the closing phenylalanine or tryptophan. The order of the fields is D gene, clone size, V gene, J gene, CDR3 DNA, CDR3 protein. The D gene is left open where the match is weak. Clone sizes are given selectively: once, few, many, or a class where the clone is expanded.

TRBD1	NA	TRBV6-6	TRBJ2-1	TGTGCCAGCAGACATCACGACAGGGAGTACAATGAGCAGTTCTTC	CASRHHDREYNEQFF
NA	NA	TRBV7-2	TRBJ1-6	TGTGCCAGCAGCTTAGGCCGGGTGGAAAATTCACCCCTCCACTTT	CASSLGRVENSPLHF
NA	NA	TRBV19	TRBJ2-7	TGTGCCAGTAGTCAGGGGACCGATGGAGAGCAGTACTTC	CASSQGTDGEQYF
NA	once	TRBV5-1	TRBJ1-1	TGCGCCAGCAGGGCTACAGGGTTGGCGGAATCAGCTTTCTTT	CASRATGLAESAFF
NA	NA	TRBV28	TRBJ1-4	TGTGCCAGCAGTTTATATCACAGGGTAGTCGAACAGGTTGCAACTAATGAAAAACTGTTTTTT	CASSLYHRVVEQVATNEKLFF
TRBD2	few	TRBV7-7	TRBJ2-1	TGTGCCAGCAGCTTAGGGACTAGCGGGTATGAGCAGTTCTTC	CASSLGTSGYEQFF
TRBD1	NA	TRBV10-3	TRBJ1-2	TGTGCCATCAGTGAGGGACAGGGGAGGGCAAACTATGGCTACACCTTC	CAISEGQGRANYGYTF
NA	NA	TRBV30	TRBJ2-7	TGTGCCTGGAGTCTCGGCTACGAGCAGTACTTC	CAWSLGYEQYF
TRBD1	NA	TRBV4-1	TRBJ2-7	TGCGCCAGCAGCCAGGGACAGGGGGCGGGGGAGCAGTACTTC	CASSQGQGAGEQYF
NA	NA	TRBV5-1	TRBJ1-4	TGCGCCAGCGCTCCGGTCCCCCCTTCGGAAAAACTGTTTTTT	CASAPVPPSEKLFF
NA	NA	TRBV20-1	TRBJ2-1	TGCAGTGCCCCTCCAACAAATGAGCAGTTCTTC	CSAPPTNEQFF
TRBD2	NA	TRBV4-2	TRBJ2-7	TGTGCCAGCAGCCAAGATCGCGGGGGGGCCTACGAGCAGTACTTC	CASSQDRGGAYEQYF
TRBD2	NA	TRBV27	TRBJ2-7	TGTGCCAGCAGTTTAAAGCGGGAGGCGGGCTACGAGCAGTACTTC	CASSLKREAGYEQYF
NA	NA	TRBV30	TRBJ1-2	TGTGCCTGGAACAGGGCCGTAAACTATGGCTACACCTTC	CAWNRAVNYGYTF
NA	NA	TRBV2	TRBJ2-1	TGTGCCAGCAGTGTCCAGGGAAGGGGCAATGAGCAGTTCTTC	CASSVQGRGNEQFF
TRBD2	NA	TRBV28	TRBJ2-3	TGTGCCAGCAGCCTAGCGGGCACAGATACGCAGTATTTT	CASSLAGTDTQYF
TRBD2	NA	TRBV30	TRBJ2-1	TGTGCCTGGAGCCGACCGGGACTAACGACGAACAATGAGCAGTTCTTC	CAWSRPGLTTNNEQFF
TRBD1	NA	TRBV28	TRBJ2-7	TGTGCCAGCAGTTTAAGGGACAGGGGCGAGCAGTACTTC	CASSLRDRGEQYF
NA	once	TRBV7-9	TRBJ2-7	TGTGCCAGCAGCAACATCGAATACTACGAGCAGTACTTC	CASSNIEYYEQYF
NA	NA	TRBV4-1	TRBJ2-3	TGCGCCAGCAGCCAAGGTGTCATGGCGGGGCAACCCAAGATCACAGATACGCAGTATTTT	CASSQGVMAGQPKITDTQYF